This T cell receptor (beta chain) appears in the sequencing data of a study of CD8+CD57+ T cells in acquired aplastic anemia. Profiles of TCR beta VDJ and CDR3 were generated from a genomic DNA template. TCRdb fed the reads into MiXCR, producing one record per CDR3 protein. In the table there are more than 150,000 distinct CDR3 sequences, approximately 52% of which are singletons. CDR1 and CDR2 from the germline V gene are LNHNV and YYDKDF (reference sequence). The CDR3 is 13 residues long. Trimming took off 0 bases at V and 7 bases at J, with 9 bases between the two ends. Sequenced patients had shown CD8+CD57+ cell expansion by flow cytometry. Blood samples were obtained from patients who had received no prior therapy.

This chain connects TRBV15 to TRBJ1-1; D gene uncertain. Sequenced input: sorted CD4+, CD8+, or CD8+CD57+ T cells (not recorded which) from PBMCs. This receptor was identified in a human donor with aplastic anemia. DNA of the CDR3: TGTGCCACCAGCAGAGATCCCTTATTTGAAGCTTTCTTT. Its translation: CATSRDPLFEAFF.